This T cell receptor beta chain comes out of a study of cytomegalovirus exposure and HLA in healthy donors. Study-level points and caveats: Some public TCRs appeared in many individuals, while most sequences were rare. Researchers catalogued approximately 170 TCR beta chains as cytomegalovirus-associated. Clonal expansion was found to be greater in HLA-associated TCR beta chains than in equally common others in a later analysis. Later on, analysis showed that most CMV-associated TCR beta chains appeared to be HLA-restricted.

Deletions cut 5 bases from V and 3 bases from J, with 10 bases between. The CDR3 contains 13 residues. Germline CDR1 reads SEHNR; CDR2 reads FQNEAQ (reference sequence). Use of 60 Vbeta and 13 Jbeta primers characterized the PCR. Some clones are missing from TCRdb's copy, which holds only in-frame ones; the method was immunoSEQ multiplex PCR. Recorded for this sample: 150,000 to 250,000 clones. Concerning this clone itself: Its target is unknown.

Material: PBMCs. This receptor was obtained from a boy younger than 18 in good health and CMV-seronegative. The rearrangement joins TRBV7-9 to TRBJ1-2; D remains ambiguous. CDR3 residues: CASSRTGDYGYTF. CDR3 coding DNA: TGTGCCAGCAGCCGGACCGGGGACTATGGCTACACCTTC.